Following are 30 T cell receptor beta chains from one sample sequenced in a study of cytomegalovirus exposure and HLA in healthy donors. Vbeta (60) and Jbeta (13) primers were used in the PCR. The assay was immunoSEQ multiplex PCR, and TCRdb's table has in-frame clones only and misses some. Of nearly 110,000 clones detected, over 60% appear once; the ten largest clones hold roughly 6%. Sequencing was done on a sample of PBMCs. Source of these receptors: a woman aged 50 to 65 in good health and CMV-seropositive.

This clone was observed a single time. The rearrangement links TRBV2 to TRBJ2-7; 8 bases are shared with TRBD2. Looked up from germline, CDR1 is SNHLY and CDR2 is FYNNEI. Trimming removed 8 bases from V and 0 bases from J; junction bases left unmatched: 3. The CDR3 runs 13 residues. CDR3 amino acids: CASGTSFSYEQYF. In nucleotides, the CDR3 is TGTGCCAGCGGGACTAGTTTCTCCTACGAGCAGTACTTC.

For this clone: At the DNA level, this CDR3 is encoded by other sequences in the same sample as well. J is TRBJ1-2 and V is TRBV9; D might be TRBD1 (5 bases). This CDR3 comprises 12 residues. V lost 2 bases to trimming and J lost 5 bases, with 7 bases between them. Germline-derived CDR1 and CDR2 are SGDLS and YYNGEE. CDR3 region: CASSVAGYGYTF. CDR3 DNA sequence: TGTGCCAGCAGCGTTGCAGGGTATGGCTACACCTTC.

The chain carries TRBV7-8 and TRBJ2-5; D is perhaps TRBD1 (6 bases). The CDR3 has 15 amino acids. The V end lost 2 bases, the J end lost 1 base, and 11 bases lay between the germline ends. Looked up from germline, CDR1 is SGHVS and CDR2 is FQNEAQ. CDR3 region: CASSLRGHLQETQYF. The DNA of the CDR3 is TGTGCCAGCAGCTTAAGGGGACACCTCCAAGAGACCCAGTACTTC.

This sequence joins TRBV19 and TRBJ1-5; 7 nucleotides agree with TRBD1. The CDR3 has 11 amino acids. Germline V CDR1 and CDR2: LNHDA, SQIVND (reference sequence). V was pared by 4 bases and J by 14 bases, with 5 bases of the junction left unmatched. The CDR3 loop reads CASSTGTEKHF. CDR3 coding DNA: TGTGCCAGTAGTACAGGGACAGAAAAGCATTTT. Variable domain in full (rest from reference TRBV19 and TRBJ1-5): DGGITQSPKYLFRKEGQNVTLSCEQNLNHDAMYWYRQDPGQGLRLIYYSQIVNDFQKGDIAEGYSVSREKKESFPLTVTSAQKNPTAFYLCASSTGTEKHFGDGTRLSIL.

Only one count was recorded for this clone. The chain combines TRBV11-2 with TRBJ2-7; 12 bases are shared with TRBD1. This CDR3 has 17 amino acids. The J segment lost 4 bases and the V segment lost 4 bases, leaving 11 bases of the junction unmatched. The germline CDR1 and CDR2 sequences are SGHAT and FQNNGV. CDR3 sequence: CASSSSLPGQGAYEQYF. The CDR3, as DNA: TGTGCCAGCAGCTCCTCCTTACCGGGACAGGGGGCTTACGAGCAGTACTTC.

Comments on this clone: Other DNA sequences within the sample encode an identical CDR3. The V gene is TRBV4-2, the J gene TRBJ2-6; a possible D gene is TRBD2 (6 bases). The CDR3 length is 18 residues. V shed 0 bases and J shed 0 bases, with 12 bases lying between them. Germline V gene sequence: CDR1 LGHNA, CDR2 YNFKEQ. Here the CDR3 reads CASSQDMADYSGANVLTF. CDR3 DNA: TGTGCCAGCAGCCAAGATATGGCGGACTACTCTGGGGCCAACGTCCTGACTTTC.

This rearrangement joins TRBV6-1 to TRBJ1-2; TRBD1 aligns across 8 bases. Germline CDR1 reads MNHNS; CDR2 reads SASEGT. CDR3 size: 14 residues. J gave up 5 bases and V 5 bases, and 7 bases lay outside the gene matches. The CDR3 bases are TGTGCCAGCAGTCTCGTGACAGGGGTGTATGGCTACACCTTC. Translated: CASSLVTGVYGYTF.

Here the CDR3 DNA reads TGTGCCAGCAGCACAGGTACTAGCGGGGGGGACAATGAGCAGTTCTTC. Encoded protein: CASSTGTSGGDNEQFF. The V and J genes are TRBV7-9 and TRBJ2-1, with 13 positions matching TRBD2. The CDR3 length is 16 residues. Germline V lookup: CDR1 SEHNR, CDR2 FQNEAQ (reference sequence). V trimming: 5 bases; J trimming: 5 bases; junction bases outside the gene matches: 6.

The sample holds one count of this clone. The chain recombines TRBV7-6 with TRBJ1-5, with D possibly matching TRBD1 (5 bases). From germline, CDR1 is SGHVS and CDR2 FNYEAQ. This CDR3 is built from 14 residues. Trimming removed 5 bases from V and 2 bases from J, with 10 bases in between. The CDR3 spells CASSRGTGNQPQHF. The CDR3, as DNA: TGTGCCAGCAGCAGGGGTACTGGCAATCAGCCCCAGCATTTT.

This clone was recorded at least ten times. V is TRBV7-2 and J is TRBJ2-7; a possible D gene is TRBD1 (5 bases). In germline, CDR1 is SGHTA, CDR2 FQGNSA. Deletions cut 5 bases from V and 5 bases from J, with 13 bases between. The CDR3 spans 13 residues. The DNA for the CDR3 is TGTGCCAGCAGCCTTGACAGTGTCCACGAGCAGTACTTC. This translates into CASSLDSVHEQYF.

V is TRBV28 and J is TRBJ2-7; 9 positions match TRBD1. The CDR3 spans 17 residues. The germline V gene encodes CDR1 MDHEN and CDR2 SYDVKM. Trimming at V came to 10 bases and at J to 3 bases, leaving 19 bases not matched to a gene. The CDR3 DNA reads as TGTGCCACCTTCCCTCTCTCGGGGACAGGGTATATCTACGAGCAGTACTTC. Its translation: CATFPLSGTGYIYEQYF.

The chain joins TRBV7-2 to TRBJ2-5, with 9 positions matching TRBD1. The J call is in doubt because the DNA end fits TRBJ2-7 better. The CDR3 consists of 15 residues. CDR1 and CDR2 from the germline V gene are SGHTA and FQGNSA. CDR3 sequence: CASSEGRDRANEQYF. CDR3 DNA sequence: TGTGCCAGCAGCGAAGGCCGGGACAGGGCCAACGAGCAGTACTTC.

V and J are TRBV7-9 and TRBJ2-7, with 7 bases aligning to TRBD2. V shed 4 bases and J 6 bases; nucleotides not matched to a gene: 3. The CDR3 loop spans 12 amino acids. Germline CDR1 is SEHNR and CDR2 is FQNEAQ (reference sequence). The CDR3 bases are TGTGCCAGCAGCTGGGGCGGGGGCGAGCAGTACTTC. This translates into CASSWGGGEQYF.

The chain carries TRBV30 and TRBJ1-1, with D hard to call. Between the trimmed V and J ends, which lost 3 bases and 6 bases, there was a span of 17 bases. Germline lookup yields CDR1 GTSNPN and CDR2 SVGIG (reference sequence). This CDR3 is built from 14 residues. CDR3 DNA sequence: TGTGCCTGGAGCGCCTTAGTTTCGGTGGCTGAAGCTTTCTTT. Amino acid sequence: CAWSALVSVAEAFF.

The chain uses TRBV18 and TRBJ1-2, with D perhaps TRBD1 (5 bases). V was shortened by 0 bases and J by 8 bases, with 13 bases between the two germline ends. This CDR3 spans 14 amino acids. Germline values: CDR1 KGHSH, CDR2 LQKENI. Here the CDR3 reads CASSPPGQLWGYTF. The CDR3 region has the DNA TGTGCCAGCTCACCACCGGGGCAGCTGTGGGGCTACACCTTC.

This clone turned up a few times. The chain employs TRBV28 and TRBJ2-7; a possible D gene is TRBD2 (6 bases). This CDR3 spans 15 amino acids. V lost 3 bases and J 3 bases, leaving 15 bases between the germline ends. Germline CDR1 is MDHEN and CDR2 is SYDVKM. The CDR3, as DNA: TGTGCCAGCAGTTTCGGTCCAGGAGGGAACTACGAGCAGTACTTC. It codes for CASSFGPGGNYEQYF.

The rearrangement joins TRBV5-1 to TRBJ1-1; D is possibly TRBD1 (6 bases). The CDR3 runs to 14 residues. V was clipped by 1 base and J by 2 bases, with 9 bases between them. Germline loops: CDR1 SGHRS, CDR2 YFSETQ. CDR3 amino acids: CASSLQGPNTEAFF. The CDR3 bases are TGCGCCAGCAGCTTGCAGGGGCCTAACACTGAAGCTTTCTTT. The complete variable domain, with remaining parts taken from reference TRBV5-1 and TRBJ1-1, reads KAGVTQTPRYLIKTRGQQVTLSCSPISGHRSVSWYQQTPGQGLQFLFEYFSETQRNKGNFPGRFSGRQFSNSRSEMNVSTLELGDSALYLCASSLQGPNTEAFFGQGTRLTVV.

V gene TRBV28 combines with J gene TRBJ2-7; 10 positions agree with TRBD1. The V gene's germline CDR1 is MDHEN and CDR2 SYDVKM. The J segment lost 6 bases and the V segment lost 4 bases, leaving 9 bases of the junction unmatched. CDR3 length equals 15 residues. The CDR3: CASSSSGTGDREQYF. The CDR3 DNA reads TGTGCCAGCAGTTCATCGGGGACAGGGGATCGCGAGCAGTACTTC. Together with reference TRBV28 and TRBJ2-7, the CDR3 gives the full variable domain: DVKVTQSSRYLVKRTGEKVFLECVQDMDHENMFWYRQDPGLGLRLIYFSYDVKMKEKGDIPEGYSVSREKKERFSLILESASTNQTSMYLCASSSSGTGDREQYFGPGTRLTVT.

This clone was detected only once. This sequence joins TRBV28 and TRBJ2-7; 7 bases match TRBD1. The CDR3 is 15 amino acids. Trimming cost V 7 bases and J 2 bases; bases outside gene matches: 11. CDR1 is MDHEN and CDR2 is SYDVKM in the germline V gene. The DNA for the CDR3 is TGTGCCAGCAAATTCGTACAGGGGCTCCCCTACGAGCAGTACTTC. It codes for CASKFVQGLPYEQYF.

The J gene is TRBJ1-6, the V gene TRBV27; weak D call: TRBD1 (6 bases). Trimming took off 5 bases at V and 6 bases at J, with 17 bases between the two ends. Germline CDR1 reads MNHEY; CDR2 reads SMNVEV (reference sequence). The CDR3 runs to 16 residues. The CDR3 loop reads CASSAIQGIGNSPLHF. In nucleotides, the CDR3 is TGTGCCAGCAGTGCGATACAGGGTATCGGTAATTCACCCCTCCACTTT.

The CDR3 bases are TGTGCCATCAGTGAAGGGGACGGGGGGTGGCAAGAGACCCAGTACTTC. Its protein product is CAISEGDGGWQETQYF. This chain links TRBV10-3 with TRBJ2-5; 7 bases map to TRBD2. Germline-derived CDR1 and CDR2 are ENHRY and SYGVKD. V shed 3 bases, J shed 2 bases, and the junction held 9 bases outside the gene matches. The CDR3 is 16 amino acids.

The chain recombines TRBV7-6 with TRBJ1-1; the D gene is possibly TRBD1 (5 bases). CDR1 is SGHVS and CDR2 is FNYEAQ in the germline V gene. This CDR3 is built from 18 residues. V gave up 5 bases and J gave up 3 bases, with 25 bases separating them. The CDR3 region is CASSPPSWGRGEDTEAFF. The CDR3 DNA reads TGTGCCAGCAGCCCTCCCAGTTGGGGGAGGGGCGAGGACACTGAAGCTTTCTTT.

This clone showed up just once. The chain uses TRBV29-1 and TRBJ2-5; possibly TRBD1 for D (6 bases). V lost 5 bases and J lost 1, with 14 bases in between. There are 14 residues in the CDR3. The germline V gene has CDR1 SQVTM and CDR2 ANQGSEA. The CDR3 nucleotides read TGCAGCGTTTACCCGACGGACAGCCAAGAGACCCAGTACTTC. Protein sequence: CSVYPTDSQETQYF.

V and J are TRBV11-1 and TRBJ2-1; 9 bases fit TRBD1. CDR3 length: 15 amino acids. Germline V lookup: CDR1 SGHAT, CDR2 FQDESV (reference sequence). With 5 bases clipped from V and 4 bases from J, the junction kept 6 bases outside the gene matches. The DNA of the CDR3 is TGTGCCAGCAGCCCTGACAGGGGGTTTTACAATGAGCAGTTCTTC. It yields the protein CASSPDRGFYNEQFF.

V gene TRBV9 combines with J gene TRBJ2-1; 13 bases match TRBD2. The CDR3 is made up of 16 amino acids. Germline-derived CDR1 and CDR2 are SGDLS and YYNGEE. V gave up 4 bases and J gave up 4 bases; unmatched junction bases: 5. The CDR3 region is CASSSRLAGGYNEQFF. In DNA, the CDR3 is TGTGCCAGCAGCTCACGACTAGCGGGGGGATACAATGAGCAGTTCTTC.

J is TRBJ2-5 and V is TRBV11-2; 7 bases agree with TRBD1. The trim removed 6 bases at V and 3 bases at J, leaving 10 bases unmatched. CDR3 length: 15 amino acids. Germline V lookup: CDR1 SGHAT, CDR2 FQNNGV. In DNA form, the CDR3 reads TGTGCCAGCAGGCGTCCTGGGGGACAGAAAGAGACCCAGTACTTC. Its protein is CASRRPGGQKETQYF.

The chain couples TRBV27 to TRBJ2-5; D uncertain. This CDR3 comprises 15 residues. Trimming left V 6 bases short and J 5 bases short, with 19 bases between. The V gene's germline CDR1 is MNHEY and CDR2 SMNVEV (reference sequence). The CDR3 nucleotides are TGTGCCAGCAGCCCCTCTGGTTCGAGTATGGAGACCCAGTACTTC. Translated: CASSPSGSSMETQYF.

This clone was recorded only once. The rearrangement joins TRBV19 to TRBJ1-2; D is possibly TRBD1 (6 bases). Trimming removed 8 bases at V and 4 bases at J, with 14 bases between. CDR3 size: 13 residues. Germline assignment: CDR1 LNHDA and CDR2 SQIVND (reference sequence). CDR3 sequence: CASCGEGVYGYTF. In DNA, the CDR3 is TGTGCCAGTTGCGGGGAGGGGGTCTATGGCTACACCTTC.

V is TRBV6-6 and J is TRBJ1-2, with D possibly TRBD1 on 5 matching bases. Germline CDR1 is MNHNY and CDR2 is SVGAGI (reference sequence). The CDR3 sequence is 15 residues long. The V end lost 2 bases, the J end lost 2 bases, and 12 bases lay between the germline ends. CDR3: CASSYGRQINYGYTF. CDR3 bases: TGTGCCAGCAGTTACGGGCGACAGATCAACTATGGCTACACCTTC.

This clone has only a few counts. V and J are TRBV19 and TRBJ2-2; 13 nucleotides line up with TRBD2. The CDR3 length is 16 residues. Germline values: CDR1 LNHDA, CDR2 SQIVND (reference sequence). Trimming took 5 bases from V and 6 from J; bases not matched to a gene: 6. The DNA for the CDR3 is TGTGCCAGTAGTGCCGAACTAGCGGGGGGGCCCGGGGAGCTGTTTTTT. As protein: CASSAELAGGPGELFF.